The rows below give T cell receptor beta chains drawn from one sample of a study of cytomegalovirus exposure and HLA in healthy donors. Clones were read by immunoSEQ multiplex PCR, and TCRdb kept only the in-frame ones, dropping some. The repertoire holds about 180,000 clones, with about 81% as singletons. The sample taken for sequencing was PBMCs. These TCRs come from a man aged 35-49 years in good health and CMV-seronegative. Each CDR3 is given without its conserved first and last residue. Fields, in order: V gene, J gene, clone size, CDR3 protein. The size of a clone is reported for some rows only, either as once, few or many, or as a class for expanded clones.

TRBV30	TRBJ2-3	.	AWSADRRVNTQY
TRBV18	TRBJ1-2	.	ASSPTTRNYGYT
TRBV28	TRBJ1-1	.	ASSLHPGTGNEAF
TRBV30	TRBJ1-1	few	AWINGNTEAF
TRBV4-1	TRBJ2-4	.	ASSQGDRGLNIQY
TRBV5-1	TRBJ2-6	few	ASSQDPGGANVLT
TRBV30	TRBJ2-7	.	AWIRGTGTYEQY
TRBV2	TRBJ1-5	.	ASRRDSFQH
TRBV7-2	TRBJ1-5	.	ASSSGQIYQPQH
TRBV18	TRBJ1-5	.	ASSHPGQGTNQPQH
TRBV6-5	TRBJ1-2	.	ASSSLLQGLTGYT
TRBV30	TRBJ1-6	.	AWSVPGEVRNSPLH
TRBV27	TRBJ2-7	.	ASSLKDRSSYEQY
TRBV20-1	TRBJ2-3	.	SAISGFSQY
TRBV7-2	TRBJ1-6	.	ASSLLDRGYNSPLH
TRBV28	TRBJ2-7	.	ASTRTSGAYEQY
TRBV7-6	TRBJ2-1	.	ASSLGSMRSLGGANTYNEQF
TRBV27	TRBJ2-7	.	ASSTLAKVNEQY
TRBV4-2	TRBJ2-3	.	ASSPGTRGDTQY
TRBV18	TRBJ2-1	.	ASSPQSGGAFEQF
TRBV5-1	TRBJ1-1	.	ASTRGSSEAF
TRBV9	TRBJ2-3	.	ASSKYTGDRDTQY
TRBV6-5	TRBJ1-1	few	ASSAGTGSLTEAF
TRBV10-1	TRBJ2-7	few	ASSEQRPYEQY
TRBV5-1	TRBJ2-7	.	ASSLMGQGSEQY
TRBV6-5	TRBJ2-1	.	ASGPVRVTYNEQF
TRBV6-4	TRBJ1-3	.	ASSEGFSGNTIY
TRBV7-8	TRBJ2-5	once	ASSLSRGETQY
TRBV2	TRBJ1-2	.	ASSVGRDGYT
TRBV9	TRBJ2-3	few	ASSASGENTQY
TRBV2	TRBJ2-1	.	ASSLLAGAVNEQF
TRBV7-2	TRBJ2-1	.	ASSRNSGNSFNEQF
TRBV7-2	TRBJ1-5	.	ASSPTGGGNQPQH
TRBV30	TRBJ2-7	.	AWSLAVSGGQY
TRBV15	TRBJ1-5	once	ATSRERDRVDQPQH
TRBV14	TRBJ1-1	once	ASRVLDGDMNTEAF
TRBV5-4	TRBJ2-7	.	ASSLFYEQY
TRBV7-3	TRBJ2-2	.	ASSPGGGRNTGELF
TRBV4-1	TRBJ1-1	.	ASSQLSGGVTEAF
TRBV11-3	TRBJ2-2	few	ASSPSWPMLF
TRBV18	TRBJ2-2	.	ASSPQATGTTGELF
TRBV5-1	TRBJ1-3	.	ASSLGYGDVWRNTIY
TRBV5-1	TRBJ2-3	.	ASSRSTDTQY
TRBV2	TRBJ1-2	.	ASKGDRLPNYGYT
TRBV6-4	TRBJ2-3	.	ASSPGTPDTQY
TRBV5-4	TRBJ2-7	.	ASSLDLGGVEQY
TRBV11-1	TRBJ2-7	.	ASSIRGPTYEQY
TRBV5-1	TRBJ1-1	.	ASSSNKGLPNTEAF